The 6 T cell receptor beta chains presented below share a single source sample, sequenced in a study of cytomegalovirus exposure and HLA in healthy donors. PCR involved 60 Vbeta and 13 Jbeta primers. Using immunoSEQ multiplex PCR, the repertoire was profiled, and TCRdb retains in-frame clones only, with some absent. The table records about 64,000 clones, around four fifths of them present only once. Sequencing used PBMCs. Receptors were obtained from a male donor in good health and CMV-seropositive.

Turning to this clone: Mismatch with germline at one junction end may stem from a read error. The rearrangement links TRBV7-7 to TRBJ2-3, with TRBD2 matching 9 bases. This CDR3 is built from 15 residues. From germline, CDR1 is SSHAT and CDR2 FNYEAQ (reference sequence). CDR3 coding DNA: TGTGCTAGCAGCGCCACTAGCGGGCGCACAGATACGCAGTATTTT. Translating gives CASSATSGRTDTQYF.

The chain couples TRBV30 to TRBJ2-7; no clear D. The CDR3 consists of 13 residues. Germline assignment: CDR1 GTSNPN and CDR2 SVGIG (reference sequence). Trimming left V 8 bases short and J 2 bases short, with 16 bases between. This CDR3 is CAGKVAAAYEQYF. The CDR3 coding sequence is TGTGCCGGAAAGGTGGCGGCGGCCTACGAGCAGTACTTC.

The V gene is TRBV5-6, the J gene TRBJ2-2, with D tentatively TRBD1 (5 bases). CDR3 length: 16 residues. Germline V CDR1 and CDR2: SGHDT, YYEEEE. Trimming took off 1 base at V and 6 bases at J, with 16 bases between the two ends. The CDR3 loop reads CASSLYSQGLAGELFF. The DNA for the CDR3 is TGTGCCAGCAGCTTGTACTCTCAGGGTTTGGCCGGGGAGCTGTTTTTT.

The J gene is TRBJ2-1, the V gene TRBV15; 10 nucleotides agree with TRBD1. V trimming: 0 bases; J trimming: 4 bases; junction bases outside the gene matches: 3. The length of the CDR3 is 16 residues. CDR1 and CDR2 from the germline V gene are LNHNV and YYDKDF (reference sequence). CDR3 region: CATSRDRDRGYNEQFF. The CDR3 DNA is TGTGCCACCAGCAGAGATCGGGACAGGGGTTACAATGAGCAGTTCTTC.

The gene calls are TRBV27 and TRBJ2-5, with D possibly TRBD2 on 5 matching bases. Trimming stripped 4 bases from V and 1 base from J, with 13 bases between. The CDR3 consists of 15 residues. The germline V gene has CDR1 MNHEY and CDR2 SMNVEV (reference sequence). CDR3 nucleotide sequence: TGTGCCAGCAGTTACTTCTCGGGGTCCCAAGAGACCCAGTACTTC. Its protein is CASSYFSGSQETQYF.

The V and J genes are TRBV18 and TRBJ2-1; 8 nucleotides match TRBD2. The CDR3 runs 16 residues. Per the germline V gene, CDR1 is KGHSH and CDR2 is LQKENI. Losses at the gene ends were 0 bases for V and 6 bases for J; bases not matched to a gene: 7. CDR3 sequence (DNA): TGTGCCAGCTCACCACCGGTGGGACTAGGGGTCAATGAGCAGTTCTTC. Amino acid sequence: CASSPPVGLGVNEQFF.